This TCR beta chain was identified in a study of blood T cells in healthy people across ages. Using a J-beta primer mix together with a sample-barcoded 5' primer, a second PCR was run for roughly 6 to 11 cycles. TCRdb ran MiXCR on the 5' RACE reads and lists one entry per CDR3 protein. Of roughly 640,000 distinct CDR3 sequences listed, approximately 30% were seen once; the top ten hold approximately 14%. CDR3 length equals 16 residues. V lost 4 bases, J lost 0 bases, and 17 bases lay in between. The germline V gene encodes CDR1 DFQATT and CDR2 SNEGSKA (reference sequence). This clonotype was counted at least ten times.

Sequenced sample: blood. The J gene is TRBJ2-3, the V gene TRBV20-1, with D perhaps assigned TRBD1 or TRBD2 (5 bases each). This TCR came from a woman of 80 years or more in good health. The CDR3 loop is CSATGASGRSTDTQYF. For the CDR3, the DNA is TGCAGTGCTACCGGGGCGAGCGGTCGTAGCACAGATACGCAGTATTTT.